This TCR beta chain comes out of a study of blood T cell repertoires in COVID-19. Overall study context: Acute-phase and convalescent COVID-19 samples originated in the United States, Italy and Spain. Sources were T cells, B-cell-depleted T cells, or PBMCs; the material itself was cDNA or gDNA.

Per the original methods: Amplifying reference gene primers gave estimates of nucleated cell counts. Clones were read by immunoSEQ multiplex PCR, and TCRdb kept only the in-frame ones, dropping some. V, J and clone size are those of that table, while D and trimming were read from the DNA. The table lists around 220,000 clones, just over 85% of them singletons, with 4.4% in the top ten. Looked up from germline, CDR1 is SEHNR and CDR2 is FQNEAQ (reference sequence). Trimming shortened V by 5 bases and J by 10 bases, and 15 bases separated the two germline ends. The CDR3 runs to 14 residues. The sequence was collected from a man aged 45-65 years with acute or convalescent COVID-19. This chain uses TRBV7-9 with TRBJ1-6; D not certain. The sequencing input was peripheral blood. CDR3 sequence reads: CASSPATGVSPLHF. Here the CDR3 DNA reads TGTGCCAGCAGCCCGGCTACCGGGGTATCACCCCTCCACTTT.